These 22 T cell receptor beta chains were sequenced from one sample in a study of tumor and adjacent non-tumor tissue in lung cancer. A modified ARM-PCR protocol with three rounds of nested PCR amplified TCRbeta. Via MiXCR, TCRdb re-called the multiplex PCR reads, giving one row per CDR3 protein. The sample includes over 110,000 distinct CDR3 sequences, around 67% of them seen just once. This sample's RNA came from whole unsorted tissue. The source material was lung tumor tissue. These receptor sequences come from a man aged 60-69 years with small cell lung cancer.

This clonotype was seen only once. The junction departs from germline at one end; a sequencing error may be responsible. The J gene is TRBJ2-1, the V gene TRBV11-2; the match to TRBD1 covers 7 bases. This CDR3 spans 13 amino acids. Germline assignment: CDR1 SGHAT and CDR2 FQNNGV. The chain's CDR3 is CASSRDSYNKQFF. The CDR3 region has the DNA TGTGCCAGCAGCCGGGACAGTTACAATAAGCAGTTCTTC.

Concerning this clonotype: One end of the junction is discordant with germline, which a read error may explain. The rearrangement uses TRBV20-1 and TRBJ2-1; D tentatively fits TRBD1 or TRBD2 (8 bases each). Germline V gene sequence: CDR1 DFQATT, CDR2 SNEGSKA (reference sequence). This CDR3 region has 18 residues. The CDR3 loop is CSGTDQGAASGRLNGQFF. CDR3 nucleotide sequence: TGCAGTGGTACAGACCAGGGGGCGGCGAGCGGGAGATTAAATGGGCAGTTCTTC.

This clonotype has a handful of counts. The V and J genes are TRBV5-1 and TRBJ2-1; TRBD2 agrees at 10 bases. V was pared by 4 bases and J by 15 bases, with 7 bases of the junction left unmatched. From germline, CDR1 is SGHRS and CDR2 YFSETQ. The CDR3 is 12 residues long. The CDR3 sequence is CASSVSSGSLFF. For the CDR3, the DNA is TGCGCCAGCAGCGTCTCTAGCGGGAGTTTGTTCTTC.

V is TRBV6-5 and J is TRBJ2-7, with D perhaps TRBD2 (7 bases). Germline V gene sequence: CDR1 MNHEY, CDR2 SVGAGI. The CDR3 extends over 15 amino acids. The CDR3 spells CASRGGLAPDYEQYV. CDR3 DNA: TGTGCCAGCAGGGGGGGGCTAGCTCCAGACTACGAACAGTACGTC.

In the case of this clonotype: At one boundary the junction diverges from the germline segment, which might be a read error. The chain couples TRBV5-1 to TRBJ2-1; 9 bases line up with TRBD1. Germline V lookup: CDR1 SGHRS, CDR2 YFSETQ. The CDR3 covers 16 residues. The CDR3 here is CTSSLGATGGYNEQFF. CDR3 in DNA: TGCACCAGCAGCTTGGGGGCGACAGGGGGTTACAATGAGCAGTTCTTC.

Notes on this clonotype: With a much larger clone just one base away, this may be a read error. This chain connects TRBV5-6 to TRBJ1-1; possibly TRBD1 for D (5 bases). Germline lookup yields CDR1 SGHDT and CDR2 YYEEEE. The CDR3 is 15 residues long. The CDR3 loop reads CARSLRVNWGTEAFF. The CDR3 DNA sequence: TGTGCCAGGAGCTTGAGAGTCAACTGGGGGACTGAAGCTTTCTTT.

About this clonotype: The junction shows a germline mismatch at one end, possibly a read error. The rearrangement uses TRBV2 and TRBJ2-7; TRBD2 matches 10 bases. Germline CDR1 is SNHLY and CDR2 is FYNNEI. The CDR3 is 13 residues long. CDR3 sequence (DNA): TGTGCCAGCAGTTCAGCGGGAGGGGGCGAGCGGTACTTC. Its protein is CASSSAGGGERYF.

The CDR3 DNA sequence: TGTGCCAGCAGCTTGGACCAAGAGGAAAATGAAAAACTGTTTTTT. Amino acids: CASSLDQEENEKLFF. The V gene is TRBV5-5, the J gene TRBJ1-4, with D uncertain. Germline V gives CDR1 SGHKS, CDR2 YYEKEE (reference sequence). V lost 0 bases and J 5 bases, leaving 11 bases between the germline ends. CDR3 size: 15 residues.

This clonotype was seen a few times. This chain uses TRBV6-6 with TRBJ1-4, with D uncertain. The CDR3 extends over 12 amino acids. The germline V and J ends were trimmed by 8 bases and 8 bases, with 12 bases remaining between them. The germline CDR1 and CDR2 sequences are MNHNY and SVGAGI (reference sequence). The CDR3 DNA follows: TGTGCCAGCTCCAACGTCAGGGAAAAACTGTTTTTT. This translates into CASSNVREKLFF.

Note on this clonotype: The conserved final phenylalanine or tryptophan is absent from the CDR3, which likely points to a read error. CDR3 loop: CANSIGTEYSPLHY. The DNA for the CDR3 is TGTGCCAACAGTATCGGGACAGAATATTCACCCCTCCACTAT. The rearrangement uses TRBV6-5 and TRBJ1-6; 7 bases align to TRBD1. Germline-derived CDR1 and CDR2 are MNHEY and SVGAGI. This CDR3 comprises 14 residues.

In its sample, this clonotype was seen many times. The genes are TRBV5-1 and TRBJ1-2; 7 bases are a match to TRBD1. This CDR3 is built from 15 residues. With 2 bases clipped from V and 3 bases from J, the junction kept 7 bases outside the gene matches. CDR1 is SGHRS, CDR2 YFSETQ, per germline. CDR3 loop: CASSFGARGYYGYTF. The CDR3 nucleotides are TGCGCCAGCAGCTTCGGGGCCAGGGGGTACTATGGCTACACCTTC.

To note about this clonotype: Just one base apart from a much larger clone, this may be a read error. V gene TRBV12-3 or TRBV12-4 combines with J gene TRBJ2-3; D could derive from TRBD1 or TRBD2 (5 bases each). CDR3 size: 12 residues. CDR3 bases: TGTGCCAGCAGTTTAGTGGCCGGGGCGCATTATTTT. The encoded protein is CASSLVAGAHYF.

There are many counts of this clonotype. The genes are TRBV6-1 and TRBJ2-3; 9 nucleotides agree with TRBD2. Germline assignment: CDR1 MNHNS and CDR2 SASEGT. The CDR3 extends over 17 amino acids. V trimming: 6 bases; J trimming: 5 bases; junction bases outside the gene matches: 15. The CDR3 DNA is TGTGCCAGCAGCCCCCTTTACCGACTAGCGGTGGGAGATACGCAGTATTTT. As protein: CASSPLYRLAVGDTQYF.

The gene calls are TRBV11-2 and TRBJ1-5, with 7 bases fitting TRBD1. Germline V gene sequence: CDR1 SGHAT, CDR2 FQNNGV. The length of the CDR3 is 13 residues. V trimming: 6 bases; J trimming: 7 bases; junction bases outside the gene matches: 6. The CDR3 is CASRLYRGQPQHF. CDR3 DNA sequence: TGTGCCAGCAGATTATACAGGGGCCAGCCCCAGCATTTT.

Concerning this clonotype itself: Possible read error: a much larger clone is one base away. The V and J genes are TRBV5-4 and TRBJ2-1; 7 bases agree with TRBD2. The V gene's germline CDR1 is SGHNT and CDR2 YYREEE (reference sequence). With 0 bases clipped from V and 6 bases from J, the junction kept 12 bases outside the gene matches. This CDR3 contains 17 residues. The CDR3 nucleotides read TGTGCCAGCAGCTTGGGTTTCCTAACGGGGAGGGGCAATGAGCAGTTCTTC. Its protein product is CASSLGFLTGRGNEQFF.

In this sample, this clonotype turned up a few times. The chain couples TRBV10-3 to TRBJ2-5, with D perhaps TRBD2 (6 bases). V was clipped by 10 bases and J by 5 bases, with 17 bases between them. Germline V lookup: CDR1 ENHRY, CDR2 SYGVKD. The CDR3 loop spans 13 amino acids. This chain's CDR3 is CATAGGARETQYF. Here the CDR3 DNA reads TGTGCCACGGCCGGCGGGGCTCGGGAGACCCAGTACTTC.

The gene calls are TRBV4-1 and TRBJ2-3, with a tentative D call TRBD2 (5 bases). This CDR3 spans 15 amino acids. The V end was cut by 6 bases, the J end by 9 bases, with 22 bases between. CDR1 is MGHRA, CDR2 YSYEKL, per germline. DNA of the CDR3: TGCGCCAGCAGGGCTACCGAAGGGCCCGGGGAGACGCAGTATTTT. It yields the protein CASRATEGPGETQYF.

This sequence joins TRBV10-2 and TRBJ2-7; D is possibly TRBD2 (6 bases). Per the germline V gene, CDR1 is WSHSY and CDR2 is SAAADI. The CDR3 loop spans 11 amino acids. CDR3 bases: TGCGCCAGTAGTGGGGGAGGCGAGCAGTACGTC. The encoded protein is CASSGGGEQYV.

Turning to this clonotype: The germline gene is not matched at one end of the junction; a read error may be the cause. CDR3 amino acids: CAGSFGGGTPLVKIIQYF. Here the CDR3 DNA reads TGTGCCGGCAGCTTTGGGGGGGGGACCCCCTTAGTCAAAATCATTCAGTACTTC. The chain is built from TRBV5-6 and TRBJ2-4; 7 bases match TRBD2. The CDR3 has 18 amino acids. Germline V lookup: CDR1 SGHDT, CDR2 YYEEEE.

On this clonotype itself: The missing conserved phenylalanine or tryptophan at the end of this CDR3 makes a read error likely. Because the CDR3's place on the DNA is in doubt, the DNA is left out and the CDR3 is given as listed by TCRdb. The rearrangement joins TRBV11-2 to TRBJ2-2; TRBD1 is taken as the D call from the table, unchecked against the DNA. Per the germline V gene, CDR1 is SGHAT and CDR2 is FQNNGV. The CDR3 region is 14 residues in length, termini included. CDR3 region: CASSTYRGVVELFC.

This clonotype was detected only a few times. The chain couples TRBV6-6 to TRBJ1-4; no definite D call. This CDR3 contains 13 residues. CDR1 MNHNY and CDR2 SVGAGI come from the germline V gene (reference sequence). V was shortened by 9 bases and J by 3 bases, with 11 bases between the two germline ends. As DNA, the CDR3 is TGTGCCAGTATGACGGCGTCTAATGAAAAACTGTTTTTT. Its translation: CASMTASNEKLFF.

This clonotype was recorded many times. V and J are TRBV13 and TRBJ2-3; D not certain. V lost 3 bases to trimming and J lost 4 bases, with 5 bases between them. The germline V gene has CDR1 PRHDT and CDR2 FYEKMQ (reference sequence). This CDR3 comprises 12 residues. DNA of the CDR3: TGTGCCAGCAGCTTCTTCGCAGATACGCAGTATTTT. Translation: CASSFFADTQYF.